A selection of T cell receptor beta chains follows, all from one sample in a study of breast tumors, draining lymph nodes, adjacent tissues. TCRdb itself ran the multiplex PCR reads through MiXCR, one entry per CDR3 protein. The sample includes more than 200,000 distinct CDR3 sequences, around 32% of them seen just once. Sequenced: axillary lymph node tissue. All receptors derive from a female donor with breast cancer. Some clones in this sample may be carry-over from other donors' samples. Both conserved end residues are trimmed from each CDR3. Fields, in order: V gene, J gene, CDR3 protein.

v_gene: TRBV3-1
j_gene: TRBJ2-2
CDR3aa: ASGTTNTGELF

v_gene: TRBV7-3
j_gene: TRBJ1-5
CDR3aa: ASSLRPSSYEH

v_gene: TRBV11-2
j_gene: TRBJ1-1
CDR3aa: ASSLQQGNTEAF

v_gene: TRBV18
j_gene: TRBJ2-3
CDR3aa: ASSPVGQGSTDTQY

v_gene: TRBV12-3/TRBV12-4
j_gene: TRBJ2-5
CDR3aa: ASSFAGQETQY

v_gene: TRBV10-3
j_gene: TRBJ2-3
CDR3aa: AISSGRSTDTQY

v_gene: TRBV5-1
j_gene: TRBJ1-2
CDR3aa: ASSKAPSGQGGGYT

v_gene: TRBV5-8
j_gene: TRBJ2-3
CDR3aa: ASSLSLQEPDTQY

v_gene: TRBV20-1
j_gene: TRBJ1-2
CDR3aa: SAETGGYYGYT

v_gene: TRBV7-2
j_gene: TRBJ2-3
CDR3aa: ASSLKLPQY

v_gene: TRBV19
j_gene: TRBJ2-2
CDR3aa: ASSYTGRELF

v_gene: TRBV20-1
j_gene: TRBJ2-5
CDR3aa: SAPRGTGQETQY

v_gene: TRBV18
j_gene: TRBJ1-5
CDR3aa: ASSPLGQGGNQPQH

v_gene: TRBV25-1
j_gene: TRBJ2-1
CDR3aa: ASSALRVGTTNEQF

v_gene: TRBV28
j_gene: TRBJ2-1
CDR3aa: ASRGGAYNEQF

v_gene: TRBV5-1
j_gene: TRBJ2-3
CDR3aa: ASNRTDTQY

v_gene: TRBV20-1
j_gene: TRBJ1-2
CDR3aa: SAPFQQGSSSYT

v_gene: TRBV2
j_gene: TRBJ1-2
CDR3aa: ASSEGGTGGYGYT

v_gene: TRBV20-1
j_gene: TRBJ1-5
CDR3aa: SAPWTGNQPQH

v_gene: TRBV11-2
j_gene: TRBJ1-1
CDR3aa: ASNHFTEAF

v_gene: TRBV27
j_gene: TRBJ2-3
CDR3aa: ASSLTRLSTDTQY

v_gene: TRBV15
j_gene: TRBJ2-1
CDR3aa: ATSRDRLVNEQF

v_gene: TRBV20-1
j_gene: TRBJ2-7
CDR3aa: SARPPTAYEQY

v_gene: TRBV6-5
j_gene: TRBJ2-7
CDR3aa: ASSYSLAGGLHYEQY

v_gene: TRBV15
j_gene: TRBJ2-2
CDR3aa: ATSRVGDGEPF

v_gene: TRBV19
j_gene: TRBJ1-1
CDR3aa: ASKTGTGIGTEAF

v_gene: TRBV20-1
j_gene: TRBJ2-1
CDR3aa: SAREPRTGEQF

v_gene: TRBV27
j_gene: TRBJ2-3
CDR3aa: ASSLQASGTTQY

v_gene: TRBV19
j_gene: TRBJ1-5
CDR3aa: ASRRIRQGDSNQPQH

v_gene: TRBV15
j_gene: TRBJ2-5
CDR3aa: ATSRDFTETQY

v_gene: TRBV30
j_gene: TRBJ1-4
CDR3aa: AWSDRGRVWEKLF

v_gene: TRBV7-3
j_gene: TRBJ2-1
CDR3aa: ASSEGGEQF

v_gene: TRBV20-1
j_gene: TRBJ2-3
CDR3aa: SARATGQGSDTQY

v_gene: TRBV20-1
j_gene: TRBJ2-7
CDR3aa: SARDPAGSNEQY

v_gene: TRBV2
j_gene: TRBJ1-6
CDR3aa: ASSRQGALSPLH

v_gene: TRBV18
j_gene: TRBJ2-1
CDR3aa: ASSPRGGSYNEQF

v_gene: TRBV20-1
j_gene: TRBJ1-4
CDR3aa: SARGRQVNEKLF

v_gene: TRBV30
j_gene: TRBJ1-5
CDR3aa: AWSVSRTGSNQPQH

v_gene: TRBV10-3
j_gene: TRBJ2-3
CDR3aa: AISVPPGVTDTQY

v_gene: TRBV5-1
j_gene: TRBJ2-5
CDR3aa: ASSFTPGTSGRSATQY

v_gene: TRBV6-2/TRBV6-3
j_gene: TRBJ2-1
CDR3aa: ACREGQGSYNEQF

v_gene: TRBV5-5
j_gene: TRBJ2-3
CDR3aa: ASSLRTPGYVTDTQY

v_gene: TRBV20-1
j_gene: TRBJ2-1
CDR3aa: SAEDRGNEQF

v_gene: TRBV6-4
j_gene: TRBJ2-1
CDR3aa: ASSPRRGGSINEQF

v_gene: TRBV4-1
j_gene: TRBJ2-3
CDR3aa: ASRSLGTDTQY

v_gene: TRBV7-3
j_gene: TRBJ2-2
CDR3aa: ASSLGGRSGGPF

v_gene: TRBV12-3/TRBV12-4
j_gene: TRBJ1-4
CDR3aa: ASSLPGAPTNEKLF

v_gene: TRBV20-1
j_gene: TRBJ1-4
CDR3aa: SARDQGGKLF

v_gene: TRBV28
j_gene: TRBJ1-2
CDR3aa: ANLGAEYCGYT

v_gene: TRBV7-3
j_gene: TRBJ2-1
CDR3aa: ASSPSLVAGVNEQF

v_gene: TRBV7-9
j_gene: TRBJ2-5
CDR3aa: ASSAYQETQY

v_gene: TRBV19
j_gene: TRBJ2-7
CDR3aa: ASSVFGTSGSYEQY